The rows below give T cell receptor beta chains drawn from one sample of a study of post-analysis software for immune sequencing data. Via MiXCR, TCRdb re-called the PCR reads, giving one row per CDR3 protein. This table holds almost 700,000 distinct CDR3 sequences, 55% to 60% found once. The specimen sequenced was blood. Source of these receptors: a girl aged 2-10 years with multiple sclerosis. The CDR3 runs from the conserved cysteine through the conserved F or W. The D gene is left open where the match is weak. Clone size is not always given. Where it is, it says once, few, many or a class for expanded clones.

TGCAGCGTTGAACCAGCGGGAAGCTCCTACAATGAGCAGTTCTTC CSVEPAGSSYNEQFF TRBJ2-1 TRBD2 TRBV29-1 -
TGTGCCATCAACTCCCAGGGGGCAAATTCACCCCTCCACTTT CAINSQGANSPLHF TRBJ1-6 TRBD1 TRBV10-3 -
TGCAGTGCTAGGTCAGGAAATAACTACAATGAGCAGTTCTTC CSARSGNNYNEQFF TRBJ2-1 - TRBV20-1 once
TGTGCCAGCAGTGACGTTTACAGGGGGCTCGGAGGCTACACCTTC CASSDVYRGLGGYTF TRBJ1-2 TRBD1 TRBV6-4 once
TGCGCCAGCAGCCAAGGGGACGGAAGCTCTGGGGCCAACGTCCTGACTTTC CASSQGDGSSGANVLTF TRBJ2-6 - TRBV4-1 -
TGCGCCAGCAACCCCAGCGGGAGTGGGGCAGATACGCAGTATTTT CASNPSGSGADTQYF TRBJ2-3 TRBD2 TRBV5-1 -
TGCGCCAGCAGCGGGGGACAGTTTGAAGAGACCCAGTACTTC CASSGGQFEETQYF TRBJ2-5 TRBD1 TRBV5-1 once
TGTGCCAGCAGCTTAGAACCAGGGCTAGGCTACACCTTC CASSLEPGLGYTF TRBJ1-2 - TRBV7-2 -
TGCGCCAGCAGCCAAGATCCGGGACAAGGGAGAACCCAGTACTTC CASSQDPGQGRTQYF TRBJ2-7 - TRBV4-1 -
TGCAGTGCTAGAGGGAGCGTGGGACTAGCGTATCTCAATGAGCAGTTCTTC CSARGSVGLAYLNEQFF TRBJ2-1 TRBD2 TRBV20-1 -
TGCGCCAGCAGCCCGGGGGGAACTAATGAAAAACTGTTTTTT CASSPGGTNEKLFF TRBJ1-4 - TRBV5-1 -
TGTGCCAGCAGTGCGACAGGATGGGATCAGCCCCAGCATTTT CASSATGWDQPQHF TRBJ1-5 - TRBV6-1 -
TGTGCCAGCATGTACGCCGAGCTATTCGAGACCCAGTACTTC CASMYAELFETQYF TRBJ2-5 - TRBV6-1 -
TGTGCCAGCACTGGGGCCTCGTACGGGCAGTACTTC CASTGASYGQYF TRBJ2-7 - TRBV6-5 -
TGTGCCAGCAGTCCCCCGGTGAAGGGGGCGACCCAGTACTTC CASSPPVKGATQYF TRBJ2-5 TRBD1 TRBV6-5 -
TGTGCCAGCACCGGGGCCGGGGGCGGTCAGCCCCAGCATTTT CASTGAGGGQPQHF TRBJ1-5 - TRBV12-3/TRBV12-4 few
TGTGCCAGCAGCTTAAAGAGCTCCGGGGCTAGCGGACTTGGGTACTTC CASSLKSSGASGLGYF TRBJ2-4 TRBD2 TRBV7-8 few
TGTGCCAGCAGCTTAGTGGGGAGGGCCCCCTACAATGAGCAGTTCTTC CASSLVGRAPYNEQFF TRBJ2-1 TRBD2 TRBV7-2 -
TGCAGTGCCGGAGCGGGGGTAGCAGAGACCCAGTACTTC CSAGAGVAETQYF TRBJ2-5 TRBD2 TRBV20-1 -
TGTGCCAGCAGTGGGGGGACGATGGCCTACGAGCAGTACTTC CASSGGTMAYEQYF TRBJ2-7 - TRBV6-1 -
TGCAGTGCCAATCCTCTCGGGGGTAGCGATGAGCAGTTCTTC CSANPLGGSDEQFF TRBJ2-1 - TRBV20-1 -
TGCAGTGCTAGAGGGAGTGGACTAGCGGGGGAGAATTACAATGAGCAGTTCTTC CSARGSGLAGENYNEQFF TRBJ2-1 TRBD2 TRBV20-1 -